One T cell receptor beta chain is described in this entry. The antigen is undetermined. This sample stems from a study of beta chain features in type 1 diabetes. Study-level points and caveats: TCRB CDR3s were moderately but significantly shorter in Type 1 diabetes patients in all four CD4+ subsets.

Trimming shortened V by 2 bases and J by 8 bases, and 15 bases separated the two germline ends. This CDR3 has 14 amino acids. The V gene's germline CDR1 is MGHRA and CDR2 YSYEKL. All of the isolated RNA was reverse transcribed, so expressed TCRB transcripts were sequenced. Assay: immunoSEQ multiplex PCR; the TCRdb copy retains only in-frame clones and omits some. The sample yields 600,000 or so clones, roughly an eighth seen once. Heparinised blood was drawn once per donor, averaging approximately 0.12 L. The TCR originated in a man aged 30 to 39 with type 1 diabetes. The chain has TRBV4-1 and TRBJ1-2; tentatively, D is TRBD1 (6 bases). Sequencing was performed on naive CD4+ T cells from blood. The CDR3 region is CASSQQSGGLGYTF. CDR3 DNA sequence: TGCGCCAGCAGCCAACAGTCCGGGGGCTTAGGCTACACCTTC.